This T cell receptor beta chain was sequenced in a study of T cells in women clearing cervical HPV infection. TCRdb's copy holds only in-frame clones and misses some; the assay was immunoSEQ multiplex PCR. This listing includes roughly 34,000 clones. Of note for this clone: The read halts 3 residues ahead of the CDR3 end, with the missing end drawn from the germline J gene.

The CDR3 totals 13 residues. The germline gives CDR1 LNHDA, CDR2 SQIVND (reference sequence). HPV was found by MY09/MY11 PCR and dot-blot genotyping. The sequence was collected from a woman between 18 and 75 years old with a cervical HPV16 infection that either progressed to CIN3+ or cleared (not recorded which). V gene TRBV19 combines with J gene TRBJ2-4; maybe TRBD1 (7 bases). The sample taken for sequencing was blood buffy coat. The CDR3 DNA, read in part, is TGTGCCAGTAGTATCAGAACAGGGGAGGTT. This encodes CASSIRTGEV. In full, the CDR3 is CASSIRTGEVQYF.